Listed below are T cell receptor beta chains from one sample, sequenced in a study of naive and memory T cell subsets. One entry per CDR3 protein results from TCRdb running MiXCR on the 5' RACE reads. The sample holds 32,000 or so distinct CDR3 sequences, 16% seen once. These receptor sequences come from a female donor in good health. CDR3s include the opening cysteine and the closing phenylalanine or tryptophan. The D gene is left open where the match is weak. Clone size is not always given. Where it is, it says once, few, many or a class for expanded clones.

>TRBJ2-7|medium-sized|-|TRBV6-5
TGTGCCAGCAGTCCCACCGGGGGAACCTACGAGCAGTACTTC
CASSPTGGTYEQYF
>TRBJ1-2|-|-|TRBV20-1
TGCAGTGCTAGAGATTGGCAGGGGAGGGACTATGGCGACACCTTC
CSARDWQGRDYGDTF
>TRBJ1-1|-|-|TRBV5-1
TGCGCCAGCAGCTTGGGTGGACGGCTCACTGAAGCTTTCTTT
CASSLGGRLTEAFF
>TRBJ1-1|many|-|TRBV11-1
TGTGCCAGCAGCCCACCGGACGGGAGAGCGAACACTGAAGCTTTCTTT
CASSPPDGRANTEAFF
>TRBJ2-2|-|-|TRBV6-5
TGTGCCAGCAGTTGGAACAGAAACACCGGGGAGCTGTTTTTT
CASSWNRNTGELFF
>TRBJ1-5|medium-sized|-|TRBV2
TGTGCCAGCAGTGAAGCGGGCTGGGGCGGGTATAGCAATCAGCCCCAGCATTTT
CASSEAGWGGYSNQPQHF
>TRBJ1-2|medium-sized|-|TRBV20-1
TGCAGTGCTAGAGATGCGACGGACAGTGCTAACTATGGCTACACCTTC
CSARDATDSANYGYTF
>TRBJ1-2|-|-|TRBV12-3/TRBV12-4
TGTGCCAGCAGTGGAACGGCTAACTATGGCTACACCTTC
CASSGTANYGYTF
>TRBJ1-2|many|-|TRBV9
TGTGCCAGCAGCGTGGGGCAGCGGACAGATGGCTACACCTTC
CASSVGQRTDGYTF
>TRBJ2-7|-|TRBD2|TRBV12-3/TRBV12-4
TGTGCCAGCAGTTTCGGGGGGGCCTACGAGCAGTACTTC
CASSFGGAYEQYF
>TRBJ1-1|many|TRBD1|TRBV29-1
TGCAGCGTGCAACACCGGGACAGGCTGAACACTGAAGCTTTCTTT
CSVQHRDRLNTEAFF
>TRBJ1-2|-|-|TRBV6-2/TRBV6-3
TGTGCCAGCAGTTACAGCAGCTATGGCTACACCTTC
CASSYSSYGYTF
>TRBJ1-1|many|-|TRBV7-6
TGTGCCAGCAGCCCGGACAGAAATGAAGCTTTCTTT
CASSPDRNEAFF
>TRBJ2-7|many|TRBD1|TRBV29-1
TGCAGCGTTGGGAAAGGGGGCGGCTACGAGCAGTACTTC
CSVGKGGGYEQYF
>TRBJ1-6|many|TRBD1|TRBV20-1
TGCAGTGCTAGACAGACAGGGCCCAATTCACCCCTCCACTTT
CSARQTGPNSPLHF
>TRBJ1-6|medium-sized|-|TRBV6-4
TGTGCCAGCAGTGTCGCGGGGGGGGGGACCCCTTCACCCCTCCACTTT
CASSVAGGGTPSPLHF
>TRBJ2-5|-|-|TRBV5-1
TGCGCCAGCACCCCAAATTTAGCGACCCAAGAGACCCAGTACTTC
CASTPNLATQETQYF
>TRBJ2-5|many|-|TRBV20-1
TGCAGTGCCCGCCCGGGAGAGACCCAGTACTTC
CSARPGETQYF
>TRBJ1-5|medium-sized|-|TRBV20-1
TGCAGTGCTGGGCCCGGGACGTTTCCACTTCATAGCAATCAGCCCCAGCATTTT
CSAGPGTFPLHSNQPQHF
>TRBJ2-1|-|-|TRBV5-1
TGCGCCAGCAGCAGACGAGAGGCGTCGGTCTACAATGAGCAGTTCTTC
CASSRREASVYNEQFF
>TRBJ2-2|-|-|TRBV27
TGTGCCAGCAGTCCTAACAGGGCTTCGAACACCGGGGAGCTGTTTTTT
CASSPNRASNTGELFF
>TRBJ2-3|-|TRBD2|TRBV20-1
TGCAGTGCTAGATCTCCTAACGGGGCGGGGGGCCGATCAGATACGCAGTATTTT
CSARSPNGAGGRSDTQYF
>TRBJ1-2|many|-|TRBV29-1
TGCAGCGTTGATCCAACGGGACCGCTGTATGGCTACACCTTC
CSVDPTGPLYGYTF
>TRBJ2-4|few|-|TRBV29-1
TGCAGCGTCGGGAAAAGAAGAGCCAAAAACATTCAGTACTTC
CSVGKRRAKNIQYF
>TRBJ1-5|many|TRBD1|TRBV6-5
TGTGCCAGCAGTTACTCGGGGACAGGGGGACAGCCCCAGCATTTT
CASSYSGTGGQPQHF
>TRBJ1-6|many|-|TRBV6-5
TGTGCCAGCAGTGAGGGGCGAAATTCACCCCTCCACTTT
CASSEGRNSPLHF
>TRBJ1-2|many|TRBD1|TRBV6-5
TGTGCCAGCAGTTCCCCGCCGGGACAGGGGACCTATGGCTACACCTTC
CASSSPPGQGTYGYTF
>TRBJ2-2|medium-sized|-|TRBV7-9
TGTGCCAGCAGCTTGTTCGCGAACACCGGGGAGCTGTTTTTT
CASSLFANTGELFF
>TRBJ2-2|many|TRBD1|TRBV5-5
TGTGCCAGCAGCTTGGGGACAGGGGTAACCGGGGAGCTGTTTTTT
CASSLGTGVTGELFF
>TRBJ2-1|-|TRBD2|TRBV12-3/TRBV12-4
TGTGCCAGCAGACGGGCGGGGGGGACCTACAATGAGCAGTTCTTC
CASRRAGGTYNEQFF
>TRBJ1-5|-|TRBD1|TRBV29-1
TGCAGCGTTGTTATCGGGACAGGGGGCTATAGCAATCAGCCCCAGCATTTT
CSVVIGTGGYSNQPQHF
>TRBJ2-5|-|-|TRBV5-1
TGCGCCAGCAGCGGCAGGGCGTCACAAGAGACCCAGTACTTC
CASSGRASQETQYF
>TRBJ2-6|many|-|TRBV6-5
TGTGCCAGCAGTGGCAGTACGACCGAGACCTCTGGGGCCAACGTCCTGACTTTC
CASSGSTTETSGANVLTF
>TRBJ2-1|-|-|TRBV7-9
TGTGCCAGCAGCGCAAGTGGTGGGGGCTTCTCCTACAATGAGCAGTTCTTC
CASSASGGGFSYNEQFF
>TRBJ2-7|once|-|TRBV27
TGTGCCAGCAGGGCAGGATCCTACGAGCAGTACTTC
CASRAGSYEQYF
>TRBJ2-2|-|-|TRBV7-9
TGTGCCAGCAGCTTGCTAAACACCGGGGAGCTGTTTTTT
CASSLLNTGELFF
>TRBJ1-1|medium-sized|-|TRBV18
TGTGCCAGCTCACCCACAGGGATGGGCACTGAAGCTTTCTTT
CASSPTGMGTEAFF
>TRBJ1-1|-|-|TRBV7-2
TGTGCCAGCAGCCCGAGAGTAGGAAACACTGAAGCTTTCTTT
CASSPRVGNTEAFF
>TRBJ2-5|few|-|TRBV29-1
TGCAGCGTTGAAGACCCTAGGGCCGGACGGAGTTTGGAGACCCAGTACTTC
CSVEDPRAGRSLETQYF
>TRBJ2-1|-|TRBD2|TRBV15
TGTGCCACCAGCAGAGATAAGGGCGGGGGGACCATGAATGAGCAGTTCTTC
CATSRDKGGGTMNEQFF
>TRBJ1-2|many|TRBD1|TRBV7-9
TGTGCCAGCAGCTCCCCCACCCGGACAGGGTTGGATGGCTACACCTTC
CASSSPTRTGLDGYTF